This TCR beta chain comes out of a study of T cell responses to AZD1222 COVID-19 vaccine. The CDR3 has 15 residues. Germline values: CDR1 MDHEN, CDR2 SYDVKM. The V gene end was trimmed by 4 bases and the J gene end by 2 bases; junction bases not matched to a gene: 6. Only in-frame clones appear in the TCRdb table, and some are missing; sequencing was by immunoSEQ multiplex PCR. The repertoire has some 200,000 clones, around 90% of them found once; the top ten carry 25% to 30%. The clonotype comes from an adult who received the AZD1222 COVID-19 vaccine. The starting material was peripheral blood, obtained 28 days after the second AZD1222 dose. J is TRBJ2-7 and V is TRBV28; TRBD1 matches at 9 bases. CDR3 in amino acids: CASSSQGARTYEQYF. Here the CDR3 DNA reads TGTGCCAGCAGTTCACAGGGGGCCCGGACCTACGAGCAGTACTTC.